Listed here are 21 T cell receptor beta chains from one sample, sequenced in a study of shared clonotypes between healthy human individuals (dated by TCRdb to the early 2020s). The receptor library was made with the immunoSEQ multiplex PCR assay. TCRdb took this table from immuneACCESS and kept in-frame rearrangements with V and J called. Such tables lack part of the clones; where checked against another copy, unresolved V genes explain under half of the gap, and the rest is unexplained. Counted in this sample were about 2 million clones; about 95% of them appeared once. Around 1.1% of the sample is held by the ten biggest clonotypes. For the CD8 naive samples, CD45RO-negative cells were positively selected for CCR7, yielding a CD45RA+CCR7+ population from which TemRA cells were excluded. Specimen: naive CD8+ T cells sorted from blood. What this sample's cell subset or site label stands for: CD45RA+CCR7+. These receptors all come from a man aged 18-30 years in good health.

This clone was seen only once. The J gene is TRBJ2-3, the V gene TRBV5-6; D may be TRBD2 (6 bases). CDR1 SGHDT and CDR2 YYEEEE come from the germline V gene. Trimming removed 3 bases from V and 5 bases from J, with 13 bases in between. This CDR3 region has 14 residues. CDR3 region: CASSSLMGGDTQYF. The CDR3 DNA reads as TGTGCCAGCAGCTCCCTAATGGGGGGAGATACGCAGTATTTT.

The chain employs TRBV6-5 and TRBJ2-1; 7 bases fit TRBD1. The CDR3 length is 15 residues. The junction had 2 bases not matched to a gene; V was cut back by 0 bases and J by 3 bases. Per the germline V gene, CDR1 is MNHEY and CDR2 is SVGAGI. CDR3 residues: CASSYSGTVYNEQFF. CDR3 in DNA: TGTGCCAGCAGTTACTCTGGGACAGTCTACAATGAGCAGTTCTTC.

The chain couples TRBV5-6 to TRBJ1-4; perhaps TRBD1 as D (5 bases). This CDR3 comprises 13 residues. Trimming took off 4 bases at V and 10 bases at J, with 14 bases between the two ends. Germline V lookup: CDR1 SGHDT, CDR2 YYEEEE. The CDR3 here is CASSEGVEGKLFF. The CDR3, as DNA: TGTGCCAGCAGCGAAGGGGTCGAAGGAAAACTGTTTTTT.

The genes are TRBV11-2 and TRBJ2-7; the D is unclear. This CDR3 has 15 residues. Deletions cut 0 bases from V and 1 base from J, with 10 bases between. The germline gives CDR1 SGHAT, CDR2 FQNNGV. The CDR3 DNA is TGTGCCAGCAGCTTAGATTTGGTCAGTTCCTACGAGCAGTACTTC. It yields the protein CASSLDLVSSYEQYF. Complete variable domain (other parts from reference TRBV11-2 and TRBJ2-7): EAGVAQSPRYKIIEKRQSVAFWCNPISGHATLYWYQQILGQGPKLLIQFQNNGVVDDSQLPKDRFSAERLKGVDSTLKIQPAKLEDSAVYLCASSLDLVSSYEQYFGPGTRLTVT.

CDR3 nucleotides: TGTGCCAGCAGCTTGGGACAGGGTTGGGGGCAGTACTTC. The encoded protein is CASSLGQGWGQYF. This chain uses TRBV11-2 with TRBJ2-7; TRBD1 aligns across 9 bases. The V and J ends lost 3 bases and 9 bases, in that order; junction bases with no gene match: 6. The germline CDR1 and CDR2 sequences are SGHAT and FQNNGV. This CDR3 comprises 13 residues.

This chain joins TRBV6-6 and TRBJ2-7, with 8 bases aligning to TRBD1. CDR3 length: 15 amino acids. V lost 5 bases to trimming and J lost 3 bases; unmatched junction nucleotides: 9. The germline V gene has CDR1 MNHNY and CDR2 SVGAGI (reference sequence). CDR3 protein: CASSGKDRAGYEQYF. CDR3 coding DNA: TGTGCCAGCAGTGGAAAGGACAGGGCGGGCTACGAGCAGTACTTC.

CDR3: CAISDPGQGPYNEQFF. The CDR3 bases are TGTGCCATCAGTGACCCAGGACAGGGTCCCTACAATGAGCAGTTCTTC. V and J are TRBV10-3 and TRBJ2-1; 8 positions agree with TRBD1. The junction had 6 bases not matched to a gene; V was cut back by 3 bases and J by 2 bases. CDR1 and CDR2 (germline): ENHRY, SYGVKD. The CDR3 contains 16 residues.

The V call is TRBV5-6, the J call TRBJ2-1; 10 bases align to TRBD2. The CDR3 loop spans 16 amino acids. Germline CDR1 and CDR2: SGHDT and YYEEEE. Trimming took 2 bases from V and 7 from J; bases not matched to a gene: 9. The CDR3 loop is CASSFLAGVLLNEQFF. CDR3 sequence (DNA): TGTGCCAGCAGCTTTCTAGCGGGAGTCTTATTGAATGAGCAGTTCTTC.

The chain joins TRBV7-9 to TRBJ1-2; 7 bases agree with TRBD1. The trim removed 5 bases at V and 4 bases at J, leaving 4 bases unmatched. There are 13 residues in the CDR3. CDR1 is SEHNR, CDR2 FQNEAQ, per germline (reference sequence). The chain's CDR3 is CASSQGQFYGYTF. The CDR3 bases are TGTGCCAGCAGCCAGGGACAGTTCTATGGCTACACCTTC.

The chain combines TRBV28 with TRBJ2-7; no firm D call. Per the germline V gene, CDR1 is MDHEN and CDR2 is SYDVKM. V was pared by 5 bases and J by 2 bases, with 13 bases between. The CDR3 extends over 14 amino acids. CDR3 DNA sequence: TGTGCCAGCAGTCCGTATTCACTAACCTACGAGCAGTACTTC. This sequence encodes CASSPYSLTYEQYF.

This chain uses TRBV18 with TRBJ2-2; 7 bases map to TRBD2. V dropped 5 bases and J dropped 8; count of bases not matched to a gene: 11. The CDR3 spans 15 residues. Germline lookup yields CDR1 KGHSH and CDR2 LQKENI. CDR3 in DNA: TGTGCCAGCTCATCCCGACACCCGGGAGGAGGGGAGCTGTTTTTT. This gives the protein CASSSRHPGGGELFF. The complete variable domain, with remaining parts taken from reference TRBV18 and TRBJ2-2, reads NAGVMQNPRHLVRRRGQEARLRCSPMKGHSHVYWYRQLPEEGLKFMVYLQKENIIDESGMPKERFSAEFPKEGPSILRIQQVVRGDSAAYFCASSSRHPGGGELFFGEGSRLTVL.

This clone has a single count. V is TRBV5-8 and J is TRBJ2-7, with 9 bases identical to TRBD1. Germline-derived CDR1 and CDR2 are SGHTS and YDEGEE. This CDR3 region has 14 residues. The ends lost 3 bases at V and 1 base at J; junction bases unmatched: 2. The CDR3 nucleotides read TGTGCCAGCAGCTGGGGGACAGGGTCCTACGAGCAGTACTTC. Translation: CASSWGTGSYEQYF.

V usage is TRBV5-1 and J usage is TRBJ2-2; 7 positions agree with TRBD2. This CDR3 comprises 16 residues. Germline assignment: CDR1 SGHRS and CDR2 YFSETQ. After removal of 4 bases from V and 5 bases from J, the junction contained 11 bases not matched to a gene. CDR3 protein: CASSERDYPQTGELFF. The CDR3 coding sequence is TGCGCCAGCAGCGAGAGGGACTATCCCCAAACCGGGGAGCTGTTTTTT. Together with reference TRBV5-1 and TRBJ2-2, the CDR3 gives the full variable domain: KAGVTQTPRYLIKTRGQQVTLSCSPISGHRSVSWYQQTPGQGLQFLFEYFSETQRNKGNFPGRFSGRQFSNSRSEMNVSTLELGDSALYLCASSERDYPQTGELFFGEGSRLTVL.

CDR3 in DNA: TGCAGCGTTGTGGTTCCGGGACAGTACACCGGGGAGCTGTTTTTT. Encoded protein: CSVVVPGQYTGELFF. The rearrangement uses TRBV29-1 and TRBJ2-2, with 7 nucleotides matching TRBD1. V lost 4 bases and J lost 3; bases outside the gene matches: 8. The germline V gene encodes CDR1 SQVTM and CDR2 ANQGSEA. The CDR3 contains 15 residues.

The chain has TRBV5-1 and TRBJ2-5; TRBD2 matches at 7 bases. Germline V gene data show CDR1 as SGHRS and CDR2 as YFSETQ. The trim removed 1 base at V and 0 bases at J, leaving 6 bases unmatched. This CDR3 has 16 amino acids. CDR3 protein: CASSLRLAEDQETQYF. The CDR3 nucleotides are TGCGCCAGCAGCTTGCGGCTAGCGGAAGACCAAGAGACCCAGTACTTC.

The gene calls are TRBV2 and TRBJ1-4; D unclear. The CDR3 totals 13 residues. Germline CDR1 and CDR2: SNHLY and FYNNEI. V lost 8 bases and J lost 8, with 15 bases in between. In nucleotides, the CDR3 is TGTGCCAGCGTCGCTCCCCTTAGGGAAAAACTGTTTTTT. It codes for CASVAPLREKLFF.

The rearrangement uses TRBV14 and TRBJ2-3; D unresolved. This CDR3 contains 18 residues. CDR1 and CDR2 (germline): SGHDN, FVKESK. The V gene lost 0 bases and the J gene lost 2 bases, with 18 bases spanning the gap. CDR3 residues: CASSQEIGWGPATDTQYF. The CDR3 bases are TGTGCCAGCAGCCAAGAGATCGGTTGGGGTCCAGCCACAGATACGCAGTATTTT.

Comments on this clone: Within the sample, other DNA sequences also encode this same CDR3. The V call is TRBV27, the J call TRBJ2-7; 9 bases agree with TRBD2. The V gene end was trimmed by 2 bases and the J gene end by 1 base; junction bases not matched to a gene: 3. Looked up from germline, CDR1 is MNHEY and CDR2 is SMNVEV (reference sequence). This CDR3 has 15 amino acids. The CDR3 spells CASSLKAGGSYEQYF. CDR3 sequence (DNA): TGTGCCAGCAGTTTAAAGGCGGGAGGGTCCTACGAGCAGTACTTC.

The rearrangement links TRBV11-2 to TRBJ1-1; 8 bases match TRBD1. The CDR3 length is 16 residues. The germline CDR1 and CDR2 sequences are SGHAT and FQNNGV. J gave up 5 bases and V 4 bases, and 12 bases lay outside the gene matches. The CDR3 region has the DNA TGTGCCAGCAGCTCCCCCAGGGACAGGTTCGAGACTGAAGCTTTCTTT. Protein product: CASSSPRDRFETEAFF.

A remark on this clone: Relative to the germline gene, one junction end is altered; a read error may explain this. This chain links TRBV5-6 with TRBJ1-5, with a weak D call TRBD1 (5 bases). This CDR3 is 15 amino acids long. The germline CDR1 and CDR2 sequences are SGHDT and YYEEEE. CDR3 nucleotide sequence: TGTGCCAGCAGCTTTGGGGCTGTTAGCAATCGGCCCCAGCATTTT. Protein product: CASSFGAVSNRPQHF.

The V gene is TRBV6-6, the J gene TRBJ2-5; D possibly corresponds to TRBD2 (5 bases). Trimming took off 2 bases at V and 0 bases at J, with 13 bases between the two ends. The length of the CDR3 is 16 residues. Germline CDR1 is MNHNY and CDR2 is SVGAGI (reference sequence). CDR3 DNA sequence: TGTGCCAGCAGTTACGAGACCCCGGGGAACCAAGAGACCCAGTACTTC. This sequence encodes CASSYETPGNQETQYF.